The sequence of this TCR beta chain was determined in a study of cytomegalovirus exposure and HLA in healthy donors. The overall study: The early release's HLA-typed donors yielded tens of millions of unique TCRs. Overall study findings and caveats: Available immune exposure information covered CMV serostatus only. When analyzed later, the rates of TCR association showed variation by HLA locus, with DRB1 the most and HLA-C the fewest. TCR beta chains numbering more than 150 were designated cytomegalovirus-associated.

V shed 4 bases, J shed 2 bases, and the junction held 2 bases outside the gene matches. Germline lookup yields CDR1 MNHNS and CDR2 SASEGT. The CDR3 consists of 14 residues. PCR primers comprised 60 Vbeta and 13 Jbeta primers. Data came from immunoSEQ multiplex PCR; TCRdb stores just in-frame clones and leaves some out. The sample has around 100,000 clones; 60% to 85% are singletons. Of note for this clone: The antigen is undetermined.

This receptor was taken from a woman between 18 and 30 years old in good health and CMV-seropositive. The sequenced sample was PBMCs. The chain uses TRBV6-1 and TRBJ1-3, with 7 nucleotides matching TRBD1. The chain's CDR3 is CASSVDRAGNTIYF. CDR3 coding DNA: TGTGCCAGCAGTGTAGACAGGGCTGGAAACACCATATATTTT.